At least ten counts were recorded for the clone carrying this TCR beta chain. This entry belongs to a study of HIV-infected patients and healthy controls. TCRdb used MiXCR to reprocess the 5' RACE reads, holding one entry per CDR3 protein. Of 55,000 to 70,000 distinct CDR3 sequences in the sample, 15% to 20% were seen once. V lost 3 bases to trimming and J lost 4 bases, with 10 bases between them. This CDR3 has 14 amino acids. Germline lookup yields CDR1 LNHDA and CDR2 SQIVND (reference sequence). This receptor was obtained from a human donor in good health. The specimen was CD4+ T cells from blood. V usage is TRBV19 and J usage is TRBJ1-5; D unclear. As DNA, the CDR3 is TGTGCCAGTAGTATTACGGGGTATAATCAGCCCCAGCATTTT. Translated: CASSITGYNQPQHF.